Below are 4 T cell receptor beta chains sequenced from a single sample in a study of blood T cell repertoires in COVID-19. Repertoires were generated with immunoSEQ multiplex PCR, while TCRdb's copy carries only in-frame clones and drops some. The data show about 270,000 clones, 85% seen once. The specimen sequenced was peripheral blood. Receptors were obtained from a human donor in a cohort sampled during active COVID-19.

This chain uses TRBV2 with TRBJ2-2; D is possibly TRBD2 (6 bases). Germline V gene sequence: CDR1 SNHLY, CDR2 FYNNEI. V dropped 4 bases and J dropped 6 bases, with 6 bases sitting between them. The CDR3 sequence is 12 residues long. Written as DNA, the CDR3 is TGTGCCAGCAGTGGACTAGCCGGGGAGCTGTTTTTT. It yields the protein CASSGLAGELFF.

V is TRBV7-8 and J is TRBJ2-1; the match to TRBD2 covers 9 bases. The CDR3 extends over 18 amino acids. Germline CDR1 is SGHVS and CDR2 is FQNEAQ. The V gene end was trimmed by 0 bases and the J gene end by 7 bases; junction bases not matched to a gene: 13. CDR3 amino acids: CASSLANSGSSRRNEQFF. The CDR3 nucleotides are TGTGCCAGCAGCTTAGCTAATAGCGGGAGTAGTAGAAGAAATGAGCAGTTCTTC.

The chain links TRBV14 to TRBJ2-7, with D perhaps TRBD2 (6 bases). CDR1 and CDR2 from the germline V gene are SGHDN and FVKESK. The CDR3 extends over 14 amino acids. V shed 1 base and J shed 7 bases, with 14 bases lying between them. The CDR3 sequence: CASSQAGGFGEQYF. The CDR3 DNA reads TGTGCCAGCAGCCAAGCAGGAGGGTTTGGGGAGCAGTACTTC.

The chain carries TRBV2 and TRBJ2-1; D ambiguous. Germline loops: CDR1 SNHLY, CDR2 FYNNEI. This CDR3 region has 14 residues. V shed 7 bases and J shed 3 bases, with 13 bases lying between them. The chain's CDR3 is CASTLGRGYNEQFF. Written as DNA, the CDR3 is TGTGCCAGCACGCTCGGTCGCGGCTACAATGAGCAGTTCTTC.